This entry describes one T cell receptor beta chain. Its antigen is currently unknown. The sample comes from a study of type 1 regulatory T cells. Across the whole study: T-allo10 is an in vitro-generated, Tr1-enriched CD4 T cell product specific for alloantigen.

The ends were cut back, 5 bases at V and 2 bases at J, with 12 bases in the middle. Germline-derived CDR1 and CDR2 are DFQATT and SNEGSKA (reference sequence). CDR3 size: 13 residues. The graft donor-derived T-allo10 cells reportedly recognize host alloantigens, are anergic, and suppress alloantigen-specifically. Each CDR3 protein gets one entry after TCRdb re-called the reads with MiXCR. Among fewer than 70,000 distinct CDR3 sequences, 55% to 80% were seen once, and the ten largest hold 6.5% to 8.5%. The chain joins TRBV20-1 to TRBJ2-5; D might be TRBD1 (6 bases). Source material: cultured T cells, either the whole culture or a sorted T cell fraction (not recorded which). As to subset: Tr1-enriched cell product generated in vitro against host alloantigens. The source of this sequence is a human donor in good health. CDR3 sequence reads: CSAQNRAQETQYF. Here the CDR3 DNA reads TGCAGTGCTCAGAACAGGGCTCAAGAGACCCAGTACTTC.